This T cell receptor (beta chain) came from a study of shared clonotypes between healthy human individuals. Study at large: Per-donor plates numbered three CD4 naive, three CD4 memory, two CD8 naive and one CD8 memory.

The V and J ends lost 4 bases and 7 bases, in that order; junction bases with no gene match: 6. The CDR3 contains 14 residues. Germline CDR1 reads SNHLY; CDR2 reads FYNNEI. Assay used: immunoSEQ multiplex PCR; TCRdb lists only in-frame clones, some missing. Among more than 850,000 clones listed, around 78% were seen once. The sample holds one count of this clone. Antigen: not known. Study-wide points: Across subsets, estimated richness was generally greater for naive than for memory populations.

Sequenced: memory CD4+ T cells from PBMCs. The subset was: CD45RA-negative fraction. The sequence came from a man aged 18 to 30 in good health. Some clones in this sample may be carry-over from other donors' samples. The chain employs TRBV2 and TRBJ1-2, with TRBD1 matching 10 bases. CDR3 loop: CASSAGTGASGYTF. Here the CDR3 DNA reads TGTGCCAGCAGTGCCGGGACAGGGGCGAGTGGCTACACCTTC. The entire variable domain, with the rest obtained from reference TRBV2 and TRBJ1-2, is as follows: EPEVTQTPSHQVTQMGQEVILRCVPISNHLYFYWYRQILGQKVEFLVSFYNNEISEKSEIFDDQFSVERPDGSNFTLKIRSTKLEDSAMYFCASSAGTGASGYTFGSGTRLTVV.